This T cell receptor beta chain was found in a study of neoadjuvant anti-PD-1 for oral cavity cancer. Study summary: Non-progressing patients received a fourth nivolumab dose near day 43, then surgery on days 50-56.

Turning to this clone: Its antigen is unknown.

Measured with immunoSEQ multiplex PCR; TCRdb has only the in-frame clones, and not every one. The sample lists approximately 13,000 clones; 74% were seen once. With 5 bases removed from V and 2 bases from J, the gap between germline ends came to 13 bases. CDR3 size: 14 residues. From germline, CDR1 is MDHEN and CDR2 SYDVKM. Study-wide points: PBMC Gini-index clonality exceeded responders' in non-responders post-nivolumab.

Time point meaning: after neoadjuvant nivolumab, at surgical resection. PBMCs were not maintained or expanded in culture before analysis. Source: PBMCs, taken after nivolumab (anti-PD-1) treatment. The chain employs TRBV28 and TRBJ2-7; perhaps TRBD2 as D (5 bases). The sequence was collected from a person between 40 and 80 years old with oral cavity squamous cell carcinoma. The CDR3 sequence: CASSPGIIPYEQYF. CDR3 in DNA: TGTGCCAGCAGTCCCGGGATCATTCCCTACGAGCAGTACTTC. Full variable domain (missing parts from reference TRBV28 and TRBJ2-7): DVKVTQSSRYLVKRTGEKVFLECVQDMDHENMFWYRQDPGLGLRLIYFSYDVKMKEKGDIPEGYSVSREKKERFSLILESASTNQTSMYLCASSPGIIPYEQYFGPGTRLTVT.